One and the same sample provided the 17 T cell receptor beta chains below, sequenced in a study of graft-versus-host responses after intestinal transplantation. TCRdb's copy holds only in-frame clones and misses some; the assay was immunoSEQ multiplex PCR. This sample yields about 24,000 clones, of which 35% to 50% are seen a single time; around 0.66% belongs to the top ten. The sequenced sample was alloreactive CD4+ T cells from a mixed lymphocyte reaction culture, obtained before intestinal transplant. Sample subset: CFSE-low proliferating T cells sorted from roughly six-day pre-transplant mixed lymphocyte reaction (GvH or HvG direction). These receptors were collected from a human patient who received an intestinal transplant.

V and J are TRBV4-2 and TRBJ2-1, with D perhaps matching TRBD2 (6 bases). This CDR3 comprises 16 residues. The germline V gene has CDR1 LGHNA and CDR2 YNFKEQ. The V end lost 0 bases, the J end lost 7 bases, and 16 bases lay between the germline ends. The DNA of the CDR3 is TGTGCCAGCAGCCAAGATCTTGGGGGGTCCTGGAATGAGCAGTTCTTC. This translates into CASSQDLGGSWNEQFF.

This clone occurred a few times. The V and J genes are TRBV25-1 and TRBJ2-5; 9 nucleotides match TRBD1. This CDR3 contains 17 residues. V dropped 3 bases and J dropped 4; count of bases not matched to a gene: 12. Germline V gives CDR1 MGHDK, CDR2 SYGVNS. The CDR3 reads CASSDWSPGTGTETQYF. The DNA for the CDR3 is TGTGCCAGCAGTGACTGGAGCCCCGGGACAGGGACAGAGACCCAGTACTTC.

The chain has TRBV5-1 and TRBJ2-1, with D possibly being TRBD2 (5 bases). V lost 3 bases, J lost 2 bases, and 12 bases lay in between. Germline CDR1 is SGHRS and CDR2 is YFSETQ. This CDR3 is built from 15 residues. For the CDR3, the DNA is TGCGCCAGCAGCTGGGGAGTCGGTGCCTACAATGAGCAGTTCTTC. The encoded protein is CASSWGVGAYNEQFF.

The chain has TRBV27 and TRBJ1-4; D ambiguous. CDR1 and CDR2 from the germline V gene are MNHEY and SMNVEV (reference sequence). CDR3 length: 15 amino acids. The V and J ends lost 4 bases and 3 bases respectively, with 12 bases between them. This CDR3 is CASSWRSVSNEKLFF. The DNA for the CDR3 is TGTGCCAGCAGTTGGAGATCGGTCTCTAATGAAAAACTGTTTTTT.

This sequence joins TRBV4-1 and TRBJ1-1; D is ambiguous. Germline CDR1 MGHRA, CDR2 YSYEKL. CDR3 length equals 13 residues. Trimming pared 4 bases from V and 1 base from J, leaving 7 bases between. DNA for the CDR3: TGCGCCAGCAGCCGAGTCAAGAACACTGAAGCTTTCTTT. Protein sequence: CASSRVKNTEAFF.

The gene calls are TRBV2 and TRBJ2-5; TRBD2 matches 14 bases. The CDR3 covers 18 residues. V lost 6 bases to trimming and J lost 7 bases; unmatched junction nucleotides: 16. Germline values: CDR1 SNHLY, CDR2 FYNNEI. As DNA, the CDR3 is TGTGCCAGCAGCCTTAGACTAGCGGGAGGGCTTGCTGCAGGGACCCAGTACTTC. This encodes CASSLRLAGGLAAGTQYF.

The table lists this clone with a few counts. This chain uses TRBV2 with TRBJ1-6; D is unclear. Germline lookup yields CDR1 SNHLY and CDR2 FYNNEI. V was clipped by 8 bases and J by 8 bases, with 16 bases between them. This CDR3 is 14 amino acids long. DNA of the CDR3: TGTGCCAGCCTGCGGCAGCTGAGGGATTCACCCCTCCACTTT. Its translation is CASLRQLRDSPLHF.

The chain uses TRBV7-8 and TRBJ2-7, with D perhaps matching TRBD2 (6 bases). Trimming removed 1 base from V and 0 bases from J, with 13 bases in between. Germline V CDR1 and CDR2: SGHVS, FQNEAQ. The CDR3 sequence is 16 residues long. As DNA, the CDR3 is TGTGCCAGCAGCTTAGGGGCGGGGACCATCTCCTACGAGCAGTACTTC. This translates into CASSLGAGTISYEQYF.

This clone has only a few counts. The rearrangement uses TRBV7-9 and TRBJ1-4; TRBD1 matches at 7 bases. The CDR3 runs 15 residues. The J segment lost 0 bases and the V segment lost 5 bases, leaving 3 bases of the junction unmatched. The germline V gene encodes CDR1 SEHNR and CDR2 FQNEAQ (reference sequence). The DNA for the CDR3 is TGTGCCAGCAGCGCACAGGGGACAACTAATGAAAAACTGTTTTTT. Amino acid sequence: CASSAQGTTNEKLFF.

This sequence joins TRBV19 and TRBJ2-7, with TRBD2 as a possible D gene (5 bases). The CDR3 spans 14 residues. Germline CDR1 and CDR2: LNHDA and SQIVND (reference sequence). The V gene lost 1 base and the J gene lost 3 bases, with 10 bases spanning the gap. CDR3 residues: CASSIAERNYEQYF. CDR3 in DNA: TGTGCCAGTAGTATAGCCGAGCGGAACTACGAGCAGTACTTC.

V is TRBV30 and J is TRBJ1-2, with D unresolved. This CDR3 comprises 14 residues. The ends were cut back, 5 bases at V and 0 bases at J, with 13 bases in the middle. Germline loops: CDR1 GTSNPN, CDR2 SVGIG (reference sequence). The CDR3 sequence: CAWGPGLANYGYTF. The CDR3 DNA follows: TGTGCCTGGGGGCCAGGCTTAGCTAACTATGGCTACACCTTC. The full variable domain, rest sourced from reference TRBV30 and TRBJ1-2, is SQTIHQWPATLVQPVGSPLSLECTVEGTSNPNLYWYRQAAGRGLQLLFYSVGIGQISSEVPQNLSASRPQDRQFILSSKKLLLSDSGFYLCAWGPGLANYGYTFGSGTRLTVV.

This clone was counted between two and nine times. This chain connects TRBV19 to TRBJ2-1, with 8 bases matching TRBD2. The V segment lost 11 bases and the J segment 8 bases; nucleotides outside the gene matches: 14. The CDR3 extends over 14 amino acids. Germline CDR1 is LNHDA and CDR2 is SQIVND (reference sequence). As DNA, the CDR3 is TGTGCCTCTAGACAGTCGGGGGGGGGCTATGAGCAGTTCTTC. Translated: CASRQSGGGYEQFF.

This clone was counted once. The chain combines TRBV7-8 with TRBJ2-7; 7 positions match TRBD2. The germline gives CDR1 SGHVS, CDR2 FQNEAQ. The CDR3 spans 14 residues. Unmatched junction bases numbered 9, after V lost 4 bases and J lost 6 bases. The CDR3, as DNA: TGTGCCAGCAGCTCTATCACAAGACTAGCCGAGCAGTACTTC. Its protein product is CASSSITRLAEQYF.

The CDR3 DNA is TGTGCCAGCAGCTTAGCTTCCGGACAATACTACGAGCAGTACTTC. Its protein is CASSLASGQYYEQYF. This chain links TRBV7-2 with TRBJ2-7, with D perhaps matching TRBD1 (5 bases). Trimming left V 0 bases short and J 3 bases short, with 12 bases between. Germline CDR1 SGHTA, CDR2 FQGNSA. This CDR3 is 15 amino acids long. Combining the CDR3 with reference TRBV7-2 and TRBJ2-7 gives the whole variable domain GAGVSQSPSNKVTEKGKDVELRCDPISGHTALYWYRQSLGQGLEFLIYFQGNSAPDKSGLPSDRFSAERTGGSVSTLTIQRTQQEDSAVYLCASSLASGQYYEQYFGPGTRLTVT.

This clone turned up a few times. This rearrangement joins TRBV5-6 to TRBJ1-2, with D perhaps matching TRBD1 (6 bases). The CDR3 runs to 16 residues. Deletions cut 2 bases from V and 3 bases from J, with 17 bases between. CDR1 and CDR2 (germline): SGHDT, YYEEEE. Here the CDR3 reads CASSFGGLWGYYGYTF. The CDR3 bases are TGTGCCAGCAGCTTTGGGGGCCTCTGGGGTTACTATGGCTACACCTTC.

This rearrangement joins TRBV30 to TRBJ1-1, with 8 positions matching TRBD1. This CDR3 has 16 residues. The germline CDR1 and CDR2 sequences are GTSNPN and SVGIG (reference sequence). V trimming: 0 bases; J trimming: 4 bases; junction bases outside the gene matches: 10. CDR3 DNA sequence: TGTGCCTGGAGTGTACGATACTCGGACAGGGCCACTGAAGCTTTCTTT. As protein: CAWSVRYSDRATEAFF.

The chain joins TRBV4-1 to TRBJ2-3; weak D call: TRBD2 (6 bases). The CDR3 contains 15 residues. The ends were cut back, 5 bases at V and 0 bases at J, with 12 bases in the middle. The germline V gene encodes CDR1 MGHRA and CDR2 YSYEKL. CDR3 sequence reads: CASSISGRSTDTQYF. CDR3 nucleotides: TGCGCCAGCAGCATTAGCGGTCGTAGCACAGATACGCAGTATTTT.